These 24 T cell receptor beta chains share one sample of origin, sequenced in a study of vaccination and CD4 T cells after COVID-19. CD4+ T cells that had been cultured provided DNA sequenced with the Oncomine TCR Beta short-read assay. MiXCR, applied by TCRdb to the PCR reads, yields one record per CDR3 protein. The top ten clones hold around 7.7% of a sample with approximately 18,000 distinct CDR3 sequences, 53% of them seen once. For these TCRs, the target antigens are not known. Treatment noted: 10-day PBMC culture with coronavirus spike peptide pools or control peptides (ViraFEST assay). Source: CD4+ T cells from blood, cultured in vitro, taken before SARS-CoV-2 vaccination. The receptors shown here come from a human donor who had recovered from COVID-19.

The genes are TRBV18 and TRBJ1-4; possibly TRBD1 for D (6 bases). This CDR3 is built from 16 residues. Germline loops: CDR1 KGHSH, CDR2 LQKENI. V dropped 1 base and J dropped 8 bases, with 17 bases sitting between them. CDR3 region: CASSPRLDRFNEKLFF. In DNA, the CDR3 is TGTGCCAGCTCACCACGGTTAGACAGGTTTAACGAAAAACTGTTTTTT.

The chain joins TRBV12-3 or TRBV12-4 to TRBJ2-5, with D perhaps assigned TRBD1 or TRBD2 (5 bases each). V was clipped by 1 base and J by 2 bases, with 11 bases between them. The CDR3 totals 15 residues. CDR3 nucleotide sequence: TGTGCCAGCAGTTTAGGGGGGAGTGGTCAAGAGACCCAGTACTTC. Its translation is CASSLGGSGQETQYF.

The V gene is TRBV15, the J gene TRBJ1-4; 9 nucleotides match TRBD1. The trim removed 6 bases at V and 7 bases at J, leaving 6 bases unmatched. Germline CDR1 is LNHNV and CDR2 is YYDKDF (reference sequence). The CDR3 loop spans 14 amino acids. CDR3 in amino acids: CATRTGTGSEKLFF. The DNA for the CDR3 is TGTGCCACCAGGACCGGGACAGGGAGTGAAAAACTGTTTTTT.

The CDR3 spells CASGGYSETQYF. The CDR3 region has the DNA TGTGCCAGCGGAGGTTACTCGGAGACCCAGTACTTC. This chain joins TRBV2 and TRBJ2-5; maybe TRBD2 (5 bases). Germline lookup yields CDR1 SNHLY and CDR2 FYNNEI. V was shortened by 8 bases and J by 5 bases, with 12 bases between the two germline ends. The CDR3 sequence is 12 residues long.

The CDR3 DNA follows: TGCAGTCCCAATCTAGCGGGAGGAACATATCCGCAGTATTTT. The encoded protein is CSPNLAGGTYPQYF. V gene TRBV20-1 combines with J gene TRBJ2-3, with 11 nucleotides matching TRBD2. The CDR3 loop spans 14 amino acids. Germline V gene data show CDR1 as DFQATT and CDR2 as SNEGSKA (reference sequence). The V and J ends lost 8 bases and 10 bases, in that order; junction bases with no gene match: 14.

The chain uses TRBV24-1 and TRBJ2-7; tentative D call: TRBD1 (6 bases). CDR3 length: 14 residues. V lost 4 bases, J lost 4 bases, and 13 bases lay in between. Germline CDR1 KGHDR, CDR2 SFDVKD. The CDR3 region has the DNA TGTGCCACCAGTGACGCCTCGGACAGTTACGAGCAGTACTTC. It is translated as CATSDASDSYEQYF.

The rearrangement links TRBV7-3 to TRBJ2-5, with TRBD1 matching over 9 bases. This CDR3 contains 15 residues. Germline assignment: CDR1 SGHTA and CDR2 FQGTGA. V trimming: 4 bases; J trimming: 4 bases; junction bases outside the gene matches: 7. In DNA, the CDR3 is TGTGCCAGCAGCTCCGAACGGACAGGGGTAGAGACCCAGTACTTC. Translated: CASSSERTGVETQYF.

This clonotype showed up just a few times. The rearrangement links TRBV20-1 to TRBJ1-5, with D uncertain. CDR1 is DFQATT, CDR2 SNEGSKA, per germline (reference sequence). The V gene lost 7 bases and the J gene lost 5 bases, with 9 bases spanning the gap. The CDR3 loop spans 11 amino acids. CDR3 nucleotides: TGCAGTGTGAAAGGTTATCAGCCCCAGCATTTT. Its translation is CSVKGYQPQHF.

This clonotype was seen more than once but under ten times. V usage is TRBV7-2 and J usage is TRBJ1-1; D perhaps matches TRBD1 (5 bases). The V gene lost 5 bases and the J gene lost 2 bases, with 9 bases spanning the gap. CDR3 length: 13 residues. The V gene's germline CDR1 is SGHTA and CDR2 FQGNSA. CDR3 sequence reads: CASSMGTNTEAFF. The CDR3 DNA reads as TGTGCCAGCAGCATGGGGACTAACACTGAAGCTTTCTTT. The whole variable domain, filled in from reference TRBV7-2 and TRBJ1-1, reads GAGVSQSPSNKVTEKGKDVELRCDPISGHTALYWYRQSLGQGLEFLIYFQGNSAPDKSGLPSDRFSAERTGGSVSTLTIQRTQQEDSAVYLCASSMGTNTEAFFGQGTRLTVV.

This clonotype has a handful of counts. This rearrangement joins TRBV7-8 to TRBJ2-1, with D uncertain. The CDR3 spans 14 residues. Germline lookup yields CDR1 SGHVS and CDR2 FQNEAQ. Trimming removed 0 bases at V and 5 bases at J, with 8 bases between. The CDR3 DNA follows: TGTGCCAGCAGCTTAGCGGTCAGCCACAATGAGCAGTTCTTC. It codes for CASSLAVSHNEQFF.

The gene calls are TRBV19 and TRBJ2-3; 8 positions match TRBD2. The CDR3 runs 18 residues. Germline trimming cut 7 bases from V and 0 bases from J; bases unmatched to any gene: 15. Germline V gene sequence: CDR1 LNHDA, CDR2 SQIVND (reference sequence). The CDR3 DNA is TGTGCCAGTACGCCTAGGGGAAAGCGGGAGAGAAGCACAGATACGCAGTATTTT. This encodes CASTPRGKRERSTDTQYF.

There are a few counts of this clonotype. V gene TRBV20-1 combines with J gene TRBJ1-1; no reliable D call. This CDR3 has 13 amino acids. From germline, CDR1 is DFQATT and CDR2 SNEGSKA (reference sequence). V was shortened by 3 bases and J by 1 base, with 9 bases between the two germline ends. This CDR3 reads CSARADWNTEAFF. Written as DNA, the CDR3 is TGCAGTGCTAGGGCCGACTGGAACACTGAAGCTTTCTTT.

This chain joins TRBV20-1 and TRBJ1-1, with a tentative D call TRBD1 (6 bases). In germline, CDR1 is DFQATT, CDR2 SNEGSKA (reference sequence). The CDR3 is made up of 12 amino acids. With 2 bases removed from V and 3 bases from J, the gap between germline ends came to 7 bases. The CDR3 here is CSARPGDTEAFF. The CDR3 DNA reads as TGCAGTGCTAGACCAGGGGACACTGAAGCTTTCTTT.

This clonotype was counted only a few times. The rearrangement uses TRBV7-9 and TRBJ2-7, with a possible D match to TRBD1 (6 bases). Germline values: CDR1 SEHNR, CDR2 FQNEAQ (reference sequence). The CDR3 has 12 amino acids. The V gene lost 10 bases and the J gene lost 7 bases, with 17 bases spanning the gap. CDR3 sequence: CATSLGANEQYF. In DNA form, the CDR3 reads TGTGCCACGTCGTTGGGGGCGAATGAGCAGTACTTC.

The V gene is TRBV2, the J gene TRBJ2-1, with D hard to call. With 7 bases removed from V and 7 bases from J, the gap between germline ends came to 14 bases. The CDR3 loop spans 13 amino acids. Germline V gene sequence: CDR1 SNHLY, CDR2 FYNNEI. This CDR3 is CASISSTQNEQFF. The CDR3 DNA reads as TGTGCCAGCATTTCATCGACTCAGAATGAGCAGTTCTTC.

V and J are TRBV2 and TRBJ1-1; D is ambiguous. The CDR3 length is 14 residues. Germline loops: CDR1 SNHLY, CDR2 FYNNEI. Trimming pared 3 bases from V and 6 bases from J, leaving 14 bases between. The CDR3 nucleotides read TGTGCCAGCAGTGAGGACCTCCGGATCCCTGAAGCTTTCTTT. Its translation: CASSEDLRIPEAFF.

This sequence joins TRBV5-1 and TRBJ2-3; D unresolved. CDR1 and CDR2 from the germline V gene are SGHRS and YFSETQ. Deletions cut 4 bases from V and 2 bases from J, with 8 bases between. This CDR3 spans 13 amino acids. CDR3 DNA sequence: TGCGCCAGCAGCAAACGCCACACAGATACGCAGTATTTT. Its protein product is CASSKRHTDTQYF.

V gene TRBV19 combines with J gene TRBJ1-1; D gene uncertain. Trimming stripped 5 bases from V and 0 bases from J, with 16 bases between. The CDR3 has 16 residues. CDR1 is LNHDA, CDR2 SQIVND, per germline (reference sequence). CDR3 protein: CASSPELKRMNTEAFF. Here the CDR3 DNA reads TGTGCCAGTAGTCCGGAACTAAAAAGGATGAACACTGAAGCTTTCTTT.

The chain recombines TRBV28 with TRBJ1-1; D call uncertain. This CDR3 has 13 amino acids. The V gene's germline CDR1 is MDHEN and CDR2 SYDVKM. With 4 bases removed from V and 1 base from J, the gap between germline ends came to 7 bases. The DNA for the CDR3 is TGTGCCAGCAGTTGGCGGACGAACACTGAAGCTTTCTTT. Residues: CASSWRTNTEAFF.

The gene calls are TRBV5-1 and TRBJ2-1; TRBD2 matches 8 bases. With 4 bases clipped from V and 9 bases from J, the junction kept 15 bases outside the gene matches. Germline V gene sequence: CDR1 SGHRS, CDR2 YFSETQ. CDR3 size: 16 residues. CDR3 DNA sequence: TGCGCCAGCAGCAGGGGCGCGAGCGGGAGTATGGTTGAGCAGTTCTTC. This translates into CASSRGASGSMVEQFF.

This sequence joins TRBV7-6 and TRBJ2-1, with TRBD2 matching 8 bases. Germline CDR1 SGHVS, CDR2 FNYEAQ. The CDR3 is made up of 15 amino acids. Trimming cost V 1 base and J 9 bases; bases outside gene matches: 8. The CDR3 spells CASSLDERETSEQFF. CDR3 DNA sequence: TGTGCCAGCAGCTTAGACGAGCGGGAGACAAGTGAGCAGTTCTTC.

This clonotype was counted between two and nine times. The V gene is TRBV7-9, the J gene TRBJ1-2; TRBD1 agrees at 7 bases. CDR1 SEHNR and CDR2 FQNEAQ come from the germline V gene (reference sequence). CDR3 length: 16 amino acids. The V and J ends lost 1 base and 4 bases, in that order; junction bases with no gene match: 9. Here the CDR3 DNA reads TGTGCCAGCAGCTTAGTCCCTGACAGGGTTCCCTATGGCTACACCTTC. Encoded protein: CASSLVPDRVPYGYTF.

This clonotype was seen more than once but under ten times. This chain joins TRBV27 and TRBJ2-7; TRBD2 aligns across 7 bases. V lost 6 bases and J lost 2; bases outside the gene matches: 10. The CDR3 runs 15 residues. The germline V gene encodes CDR1 MNHEY and CDR2 SMNVEV (reference sequence). The CDR3: CASSRSSGGAYEQYF. For the CDR3, the DNA is TGTGCCAGCAGCCGATCTAGCGGTGGAGCCTACGAGCAGTACTTC.

The chain employs TRBV19 and TRBJ2-2; a weak D match, TRBD1 (6 bases). The CDR3 has 17 amino acids. The V and J ends lost 5 bases and 0 bases respectively, with 16 bases between them. Germline V lookup: CDR1 LNHDA, CDR2 SQIVND (reference sequence). The CDR3 reads CASSGPRQAANTGELFF. Here the CDR3 DNA reads TGTGCCAGTAGTGGCCCCAGACAGGCCGCGAACACCGGGGAGCTGTTTTTT.